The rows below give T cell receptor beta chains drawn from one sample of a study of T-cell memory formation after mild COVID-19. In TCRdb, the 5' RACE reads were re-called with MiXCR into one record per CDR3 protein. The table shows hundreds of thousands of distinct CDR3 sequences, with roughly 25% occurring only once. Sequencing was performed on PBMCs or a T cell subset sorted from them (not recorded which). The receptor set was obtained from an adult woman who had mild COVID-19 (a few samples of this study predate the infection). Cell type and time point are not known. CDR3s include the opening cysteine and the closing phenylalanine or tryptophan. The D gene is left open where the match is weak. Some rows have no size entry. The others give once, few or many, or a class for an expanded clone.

CASSGSNTEAFF TGTGCCAGCTCCGGATCGAACACTGAAGCTTTCTTT TRBJ1-1 . . TRBV18
CASSWGSGSYGAFF TGCGCCAGCAGCTGGGGCTCCGGGTCTTACGGAGCTTTCTTT TRBJ1-1 . . TRBV5-1
CASSPTGERYGYTF TGTGCCAGCAGCCCTACAGGGGAACGGTATGGCTACACCTTC TRBJ1-2 TRBD1 . TRBV7-9
CASSFSSGRASNEQYF TGTGCCAGCAGCTTTTCTAGCGGGAGGGCCTCGAACGAGCAGTACTTC TRBJ2-7 TRBD2 few TRBV7-2
CSVEGSFPNTEAFF TGCAGCGTTGAAGGTTCCTTTCCGAACACTGAAGCTTTCTTT TRBJ1-1 . few TRBV29-1
CASSELGHSPLHF TGTGCCAGCAGTGAATTGGGTCATTCACCCCTCCACTTT TRBJ1-6 . . TRBV2
CASSGDQGRVGYTF TGTGCCAGCAGCGGGGATCAGGGACGAGTTGGCTACACCTTC TRBJ1-2 . . TRBV3-1
CASSLEALGAAFF TGTGCCAGCAGCTTGGAGGCGTTGGGGGCGGCTTTCTTT TRBJ1-1 . . TRBV5-5
CASSSPGGNGLYEQYF TGTGCCAGCAGCTCGCCCGGGGGGAACGGGCTCTACGAGCAGTACTTC TRBJ2-7 TRBD2 few TRBV7-6
CASSQAGIGGETQYF TGCGCCAGCAGCCAAGCAGGAATCGGAGGAGAGACCCAGTACTTC TRBJ2-5 . few TRBV4-1
CASNTGTGAYEQYF TGTGCCAGCAACACCGGGACAGGGGCCTACGAGCAGTACTTC TRBJ2-7 TRBD1 . TRBV7-9
CASSYSGIGGFPGGAPYEQYF TGTGCCAGCAGTTACTCAGGTATCGGGGGATTTCCGGGAGGCGCACCCTACGAGCAGTACTTC TRBJ2-7 TRBD2 . TRBV6-2/TRBV6-3
CSAILLNSYEQYF TGCAGTGCTATCCTTTTAAATTCCTACGAGCAGTACTTC TRBJ2-7 . . TRBV20-1
CASSLEILEGETQYF TGTGCCAGCAGCCTCGAAATACTAGAGGGGGAGACCCAGTACTTC TRBJ2-5 . few TRBV7-9
CASRPGTSGSRGRTDTQYF TGTGCCAGCAGACCCGGGACTAGCGGGAGCCGAGGACGGACAGATACGCAGTATTTT TRBJ2-3 TRBD2 few TRBV6-6
CASSLGTLSSYNEQFF TGCGCCAGCAGCTTGGGGACACTGAGCTCCTACAATGAGCAGTTCTTC TRBJ2-1 . few TRBV5-1
CASSLGGPPHEQYF TGCGCCAGCAGTCTCGGGGGCCCCCCCCACGAGCAGTACTTC TRBJ2-7 . . TRBV5-1
CSATPGGGTDTQYF TGCAGTGCTACCCCAGGGGGAGGGACAGATACGCAGTATTTT TRBJ2-3 . many TRBV20-1
CAWTREYEQFF TGTGCCTGGACCCGGGAGTATGAGCAGTTCTTC TRBJ2-1 . . TRBV30
CASSTRTGFGDTQYF TGTGCCAGCAGCACCCGGACAGGGTTTGGAGATACGCAGTATTTT TRBJ2-3 TRBD1 few TRBV7-9
CSARRLKTGGNTEAFF TGCAGTGCTAGGAGACTCAAAACAGGGGGGAACACTGAAGCTTTCTTT TRBJ1-1 TRBD1 . TRBV20-1
CASSLTAPQETQYF TGCGCCAGCAGCTTGACAGCTCCCCAAGAGACCCAGTACTTC TRBJ2-5 . . TRBV5-1
CASSLQGGYTF TGTGCCAGCAGCTTACAGGGTGGCTACACCTTC TRBJ1-2 . few TRBV7-9
CASRTGLAGILQETQYF TGTGCCAGCAGAACGGGACTAGCGGGAATTCTCCAAGAGACCCAGTACTTC TRBJ2-5 TRBD2 few TRBV6-5
CASSQDGGEETQYF TGCGCCAGCAGCCAAGACGGGGGGGAGGAGACCCAGTACTTC TRBJ2-5 TRBD2 . TRBV4-1
CASSIETANTEAFF TGTGCCAGCAGCATAGAGACAGCAAACACTGAAGCTTTCTTT TRBJ1-1 . . TRBV7-9
CASSPRGASGSWGHTDTQYF TGTGCCAGCAGCCCCCGTGGGGCTAGCGGGAGTTGGGGGCACACAGATACGCAGTATTTT TRBJ2-3 TRBD2 few TRBV4-2
CASSLEVTGGVETQYF TGTGCCAGCAGTTTAGAGGTGACAGGGGGGGTGGAGACCCAGTACTTC TRBJ2-5 TRBD1 many TRBV12-3/TRBV12-4
CSVGSTGDGEQYF TGCAGCGTCGGGTCAACAGGGGATGGCGAGCAGTACTTC TRBJ2-7 TRBD1 few TRBV29-1
CASSQERQLRPGELFF TGCGCCAGCAGCCAAGAACGACAGTTGAGGCCCGGGGAGCTGTTTTTT TRBJ2-2 . . TRBV4-1
CAIRVSGARTDTQYF TGTGCCATCAGAGTATCGGGGGCGCGCACAGATACGCAGTATTTT TRBJ2-3 . . TRBV10-3
CASSLGRAWETQYF TGTGCCAGCAGCTTAGGGCGGGCCTGGGAGACCCAGTACTTC TRBJ2-5 . . TRBV11-2
CASSLSTLASGGDTQYF TGTGCCAGCAGTTTATCGACGTTAGCTAGCGGGGGAGATACGCAGTATTTT TRBJ2-3 TRBD2 few TRBV12-3/TRBV12-4
CASSLLGGTPREQYF TGTGCCAGCAGCCTCCTAGGGGGGACTCCGAGGGAGCAGTACTTC TRBJ2-7 . . TRBV12-3/TRBV12-4
CASRDRDRVAFF TGTGCCAGCAGGGACCGCGACAGGGTTGCGTTCTTC TRBJ2-1 TRBD1 few TRBV6-6
CASSIGPGTEAFF TGTGCCAGTAGTATAGGACCTGGGACTGAAGCTTTCTTT TRBJ1-1 . . TRBV19
CASSLALIMAGGSNTGELFF TGTGCCAGCAGCTTAGCACTGATTATGGCGGGAGGTTCGAACACCGGGGAGCTGTTTTTT TRBJ2-2 TRBD2 once TRBV7-9
CASRGGSPGELFF TGCGCCAGCAGAGGGGGCAGCCCCGGGGAGCTGTTTTTT TRBJ2-2 TRBD1 . TRBV5-1
CASSYGRAYGYTF TGTGCCAGCAGTTACGGCAGGGCTTATGGCTACACCTTC TRBJ1-2 . . TRBV6-5
CSARARTGLFGELFF TGCAGTGCTAGAGCTAGGACAGGGTTATTCGGGGAGCTGTTTTTT TRBJ2-2 TRBD1 . TRBV20-1
CASSLISTGGDIQYF TGTGCCAGCAGCTTGATTTCGACAGGGGGAGACATTCAGTACTTC TRBJ2-4 TRBD1 . TRBV5-6
CASSPEPSGRQTQYF TGTGCCAGCAGCCCAGAGCCTAGCGGGAGACAGACCCAGTACTTC TRBJ2-5 TRBD2 . TRBV5-6
CASSSGTGDSTEQFF TGTGCCAGCTCCTCCGGGACAGGGGATTCAACTGAGCAGTTCTTC TRBJ2-1 TRBD1 . TRBV18
CSARDDRDYYGYTF TGCAGTGCTAGAGATGACAGGGACTACTATGGCTACACCTTC TRBJ1-2 TRBD1 . TRBV20-1
CASFEGDTQYF TGTGCCAGTTTCGAGGGAGATACGCAGTATTTT TRBJ2-3 . . TRBV19
CASSVGTGVGYTF TGTGCCAGCAGCGTAGGGACAGGGGTTGGCTACACCTTC TRBJ1-2 TRBD1 few TRBV9
CASSLGTSGDYNEQFF TGCGCCAGCAGCTTAGGCACTAGCGGAGACTACAATGAGCAGTTCTTC TRBJ2-1 TRBD2 few TRBV5-1
CSARGTVNTEAFF TGCAGTGCTAGAGGGACGGTGAACACTGAAGCTTTCTTT TRBJ1-1 . few TRBV20-1
CASSLNDRRYEQYF TGTGCCAGCAGCTTGAACGACCGCCGCTACGAGCAGTACTTC TRBJ2-7 . . TRBV5-4